These T cell receptor beta chains were read from a single sample in a study of CD8 T cells in ankylosing spondylitis. TCRdb re-called the 5' RACE reads with MiXCR, one entry per CDR3 protein. The table records about 130,000 distinct CDR3 sequences, roughly 11% of them present only once. The sequenced sample consisted of blood, either unsorted or a sorted T cell fraction (not recorded which). These receptors originate from a female donor with ankylosing spondylitis or in good health (not recorded which). CDR3s include the opening cysteine and the closing phenylalanine or tryptophan. Fields, in order: CDR3 length, D gene, J gene, V gene, clone size, CDR3 protein, CDR3 DNA. The D gene is left open where the match is weak. A row's size may be missing; if present it is once, few, many or a size class.

>14|NA|TRBJ1-1|TRBV28|many
CASSFSGGSTEAFF
TGTGCCAGCAGTTTTAGCGGGGGGAGCACTGAAGCTTTCTTT
>15|NA|TRBJ1-1|TRBV10-3|many
CAISGTKTRNTEAFF
TGTGCCATCAGTGGGACTAAGACCAGGAACACTGAAGCTTTCTTT
>16|TRBD1|TRBJ1-3|TRBV7-2|many
CASSFSQGTSGNTIYF
TGTGCCAGCAGCTTCTCACAGGGGACCTCTGGAAACACCATATATTTT
>18|NA|TRBJ2-1|TRBV5-1|many
CATSGFPYTGTGNNEQFF
TGCGCCACCTCGGGTTTCCCTTATACCGGGACTGGAAACAATGAGCAGTTCTTC
>15|NA|TRBJ2-3|TRBV5-5|many
CASTWSFSGPDTQYF
TGTGCCAGCACCTGGAGCTTCTCTGGCCCAGATACGCAGTATTTT
>14|NA|TRBJ2-7|TRBV28|many
CASSFSARGDEQYF
TGTGCCAGCAGTTTTTCGGCCAGGGGCGACGAGCAGTACTTC
>14|NA|TRBJ2-7|TRBV6-2/TRBV6-3|many
CASSYFDSLYEQYF
TGTGCCAGCAGTTACTTCGACTCCCTCTACGAGCAGTACTTC
>14|NA|TRBJ1-1|TRBV5-1|few
CASSRGVGNTEAFF
TGCGCCAGCAGCCGGGGGGTGGGGAACACTGAAGCTTTCTTT
>11|NA|TRBJ2-7|TRBV12-2|few
CASRLAGRQYF
TGTGCAAGTCGCTTGGCGGGAAGGCAGTACTTC
>15|NA|TRBJ1-4|TRBV5-1|few
CASSLEGAANEKLFF
TGCGCCAGCAGCTTGGAAGGGGCGGCTAATGAAAAACTGTTTTTT
>20|TRBD2|TRBJ2-1|TRBV5-1|many
CASSLVSGLAGLVSYNEQFF
TGCGCCAGCAGCTTAGTATCGGGACTAGCGGGATTAGTCTCCTACAATGAGCAGTTCTTC
>14|NA|TRBJ2-7|TRBV7-6|many
CASSPRTTTYEQYF
TGTGCCAGCAGCCCGCGGACAACCACCTACGAGCAGTACTTC
>14|NA|TRBJ1-2|TRBV12-3/TRBV12-4|NA
CASSSNRISSGYTF
TGTGCCAGCAGTAGCAACAGGATCAGTAGTGGCTACACCTTC
>14|NA|TRBJ2-3|TRBV20-1|many
CSARGGSSTDTQYF
TGCAGTGCTAGGGGGGGCTCGAGCACAGATACGCAGTATTTT
>19|NA|TRBJ2-1|TRBV4-1|NA
CASSLRTPREGGIYVEQFF
TGCGCCAGCAGCCTTCGAACGCCAAGGGAGGGGGGAATTTATGTTGAGCAGTTCTTC